This entry is about one TCR beta chain. The antigen is not known. The record originates from a study of cytomegalovirus exposure and HLA in healthy donors. Study observations and caveats: Across all donors, roughly uniform sequencing depth was an assumption of the presence/absence analyses. The Asian-associated ancestry cluster reportedly had fewer N-insertions than the roughly 720-donor mean in a later analysis.

CDR3 length: 14 residues. CDR1 and CDR2 (germline): MNHEY, SVGAGI. Trimming took off 2 bases at V and 3 bases at J, with 11 bases between the two ends. PCR was performed using 60 Vbeta and 13 Jbeta primers. Using immunoSEQ multiplex PCR, the repertoire was profiled, and TCRdb retains in-frame clones only, with some absent. The sample holds over 150,000 clones; approximately 80% are singletons and the top ten take 8% to 10%. This sequence was found in a man aged 18 to 35 in good health and CMV-seropositive. The chain is built from TRBV6-5 and TRBJ2-7; D is possibly TRBD2 (6 bases). The specimen sequenced was PBMCs. CDR3 in amino acids: CASSYRREFYEQYF. The DNA of the CDR3 is TGTGCCAGCAGTTACCGGAGGGAATTCTACGAGCAGTACTTC.